A single sample is the source of the 21 T cell receptor beta chains below, sequenced in a study of T cell changes during pregnancy in multiple sclerosis. Here immunoSEQ multiplex PCR was the method, and the copy in TCRdb shows in-frame clones only, minus some. The profile shows around 57,000 clones, just under 90% of them singletons. Sample: peripheral blood, taken in the first trimester of pregnancy. Receptor source: a female donor in good health, enrolled as a control in a pregnancy study.

Many counts were recorded for this clone. J is TRBJ2-3 and V is TRBV6-1; 14 bases match TRBD2. The CDR3 length is 17 residues. The trim removed 1 base at V and 3 bases at J, leaving 3 bases unmatched. Germline-derived CDR1 and CDR2 are MNHNS and SASEGT. The CDR3 DNA reads TGTGCCAGCAGTGAAGGACTAGCGGGGGGGATAACAGATACGCAGTATTTT. This gives the protein CASSEGLAGGITDTQYF.

This sequence joins TRBV27 and TRBJ2-5, with 11 nucleotides matching TRBD2. Germline lookup yields CDR1 MNHEY and CDR2 SMNVEV (reference sequence). The CDR3 length is 19 residues. The V segment lost 8 bases and the J segment 2 bases; nucleotides outside the gene matches: 19. CDR3 sequence: CASGRTSGPLKEEQETQYF. The CDR3 DNA follows: TGTGCCAGCGGCCGGACTAGCGGGCCCCTAAAGGAGGAACAAGAGACCCAGTACTTC.

The chain employs TRBV6-5 and TRBJ2-1; possible D gene TRBD2, 6 bases. Germline-derived CDR1 and CDR2 are MNHEY and SVGAGI. The CDR3 runs 12 residues. Trimming pared 6 bases from V and 10 bases from J, leaving 13 bases between. CDR3 protein: CASSYRTMEQFF. For the CDR3, the DNA is TGTGCCAGCAGCTACAGGACTATGGAGCAGTTCTTC.

The rearrangement links TRBV25-1 to TRBJ1-2, with 12 bases that match TRBD1. The CDR3 covers 17 residues. Germline CDR1 and CDR2: MGHDK and SYGVNS. J was trimmed by 4 bases and V by 4 bases; bases with no gene match: 10. The DNA for the CDR3 is TGTGCCAGCAGTGGCCGGGACAGGGGGCGACTTGTCTATGGCTACACCTTC. Translating it yields CASSGRDRGRLVYGYTF.

V usage is TRBV7-2 and J usage is TRBJ1-1, with 7 positions matching TRBD1. Trimming took 5 bases from V and 3 from J; bases not matched to a gene: 3. Looked up from germline, CDR1 is SGHTA and CDR2 is FQGNSA. This CDR3 comprises 13 residues. The CDR3 is CASSIGGHTEAFF. Here the CDR3 DNA reads TGTGCCAGCAGCATAGGGGGCCACACTGAAGCTTTCTTT.

The V and J genes are TRBV6-1 and TRBJ1-3; D gene unclear. Germline CDR1 is MNHNS and CDR2 is SASEGT. Trimming took 2 bases from V and 0 from J, leaving 14 bases between them. The CDR3 has 17 residues. The CDR3 nucleotides read TGTGCCAGCAGTGAATCGACAAAGGCCTCCTCTGGAAACACCATATATTTT. Its protein product is CASSESTKASSGNTIYF.

The chain combines TRBV15 with TRBJ2-3; D possibly corresponds to TRBD1 (6 bases). This CDR3 contains 15 residues. The germline V gene has CDR1 LNHNV and CDR2 YYDKDF (reference sequence). Trimming shortened V by 4 bases and J by 0 bases, and 11 bases separated the two germline ends. The CDR3 coding sequence is TGTGCCACCAGCACGCGGACAGTAAGCACAGATACGCAGTATTTT. Protein sequence: CATSTRTVSTDTQYF.

This clone was detected only once. This chain uses TRBV5-1 with TRBJ2-5; 9 bases are a match to TRBD2. Per germline, CDR1 SGHRS and CDR2 YFSETQ. The length of the CDR3 is 16 residues. V dropped 0 bases and J dropped 5; count of bases not matched to a gene: 8. CDR3 bases: TGCGCCAGCAGCTTGGAAGCGGGGGGCCAATTCGAGACCCAGTACTTC. Protein sequence: CASSLEAGGQFETQYF.

The chain combines TRBV11-2 with TRBJ2-3, with 8 bases that match TRBD2. The CDR3 totals 15 residues. Germline assignment: CDR1 SGHAT and CDR2 FQNNGV. Trimming at V came to 4 bases and at J to 6 bases, leaving 9 bases not matched to a gene. The CDR3 protein is CASSSQAGGMDTQYF. DNA for the CDR3: TGTGCCAGCAGCTCCCAGGCGGGGGGCATGGATACGCAGTATTTT.

With respect to this clone: The DNA is omitted, as the CDR3 cannot be located on it reliably, and the CDR3 follows TCRdb's listing. The CDR3 sequence is CASSVGPGLDITGELFF. The chain links TRBV9 to TRBJ2-2; the table assigns TRBD2, which was not confirmed against the DNA. Both ends counted, the CDR3 spans 17 residues. Germline-derived CDR1 and CDR2 are SGDLS and YYNGEE.

This clone was seen a single time. This chain uses TRBV15 with TRBJ1-2, with TRBD1 matching 7 bases. Germline V CDR1 and CDR2: LNHNV, YYDKDF (reference sequence). J was trimmed by 5 bases and V by 0 bases; bases with no gene match: 12. This CDR3 region has 17 residues. CDR3 DNA sequence: TGTGCCACCAGCAGAGATTTCAGGCCTACAGGGGTTTATGGCTACACCTTC. Translating gives CATSRDFRPTGVYGYTF. Complete variable domain (other parts from reference TRBV15 and TRBJ1-2): DAMVIQNPRYQVTQFGKPVTLSCSQTLNHNVMYWYQQKSSQAPKLLFHYYDKDFNNEADTPDNFQSRRPNTSFCFLDIRSPGLGDTAMYLCATSRDFRPTGVYGYTFGSGTRLTVV.

This chain links TRBV4-3 with TRBJ1-2; TRBD1 might be the D (5 bases). The CDR3 is 16 amino acids. The germline V gene has CDR1 LGHNA and CDR2 YSLEER. The V and J ends lost 0 bases and 4 bases respectively, with 15 bases between them. CDR3 protein: CASSQDSGDFGYGYTF. The CDR3 nucleotides read TGCGCCAGCAGCCAAGATTCGGGGGATTTCGGCTATGGCTACACCTTC.

The chain employs TRBV28 and TRBJ1-2; tentative D call: TRBD1 (6 bases). Germline V lookup: CDR1 MDHEN, CDR2 SYDVKM. This CDR3 has 14 amino acids. The V end was cut by 2 bases, the J end by 2 bases, with 9 bases between. This CDR3 is CASSLAGQNYGYTF. The CDR3 bases are TGTGCCAGCAGTTTAGCAGGACAGAACTATGGCTACACCTTC.

This chain uses TRBV21-1 with TRBJ2-2; TRBD1, as called in the table, went unchecked against the DNA. TRBV21-1 is assigned pseudogene status. This CDR3 comprises 16 residues. CDR3 coding DNA: TGTGCCAGCAGCAAAGGGTCGGATGGGCCCCCCGGGGAGCTGTTTTTT. It codes for CASSKGSDGPPGELFF.

This clone was found a few times. This chain uses TRBV18 with TRBJ2-7; D might be TRBD1 (6 bases). CDR3 length: 14 residues. Germline loops: CDR1 KGHSH, CDR2 LQKENI. The V and J ends lost 1 base and 3 bases respectively, with 10 bases between them. CDR3 loop: CASSPRAGDYEQYF. CDR3 coding DNA: TGTGCCAGCTCACCACGTGCAGGGGACTACGAGCAGTACTTC.

This chain links TRBV7-2 with TRBJ2-5; weak D call: TRBD2 (5 bases). V shed 4 bases and J shed 0 bases, with 12 bases lying between them. The germline gives CDR1 SGHTA, CDR2 FQGNSA. This CDR3 has 15 amino acids. CDR3 nucleotide sequence: TGTGCCAGCAGCTCGGGATCCTGGTACCAAGAGACCCAGTACTTC. It specifies CASSSGSWYQETQYF.

V usage is TRBV7-9 and J usage is TRBJ2-1; D unresolved. The V end was cut by 3 bases, the J end by 6 bases, with 3 bases between. Germline V CDR1 and CDR2: SEHNR, FQNEAQ (reference sequence). CDR3 length: 11 residues. CDR3 in amino acids: CASSFRNEQFF. CDR3 DNA sequence: TGTGCCAGCAGCTTTCGCAATGAGCAGTTCTTC.

V and J are TRBV7-9 and TRBJ1-2; no firm D call. Germline assignment: CDR1 SEHNR and CDR2 FQNEAQ (reference sequence). Trimming pared 0 bases from V and 0 bases from J, leaving 2 bases between. This CDR3 is 13 amino acids long. In DNA form, the CDR3 reads TGTGCCAGCAGCTTAGCCACTAACTATGGCTACACCTTC. Amino acid sequence: CASSLATNYGYTF.

The chain links TRBV6-5 to TRBJ1-6; 7 bases agree with TRBD1. Germline assignment: CDR1 MNHEY and CDR2 SVGAGI. The CDR3 covers 15 residues. With 6 bases clipped from V and 3 bases from J, the junction kept 5 bases outside the gene matches. The CDR3 nucleotides read TGTGCCAGCAGGACCGGGACAGACTATAATTCACCCCTCCACTTT. It specifies CASRTGTDYNSPLHF.

The CDR3 sequence: CAWSSGLYGYTF. CDR3 coding DNA: TGTGCCTGGAGTTCGGGGTTATATGGCTACACCTTC. The chain recombines TRBV30 with TRBJ1-2, with D hard to call. Trimming cost V 2 bases and J 5 bases, with 9 bases left between them. Germline values: CDR1 GTSNPN, CDR2 SVGIG (reference sequence). The CDR3 length is 12 residues. Drawing the rest from reference TRBV30 and TRBJ1-2, the complete variable domain is SQTIHQWPATLVQPVGSPLSLECTVEGTSNPNLYWYRQAAGRGLQLLFYSVGIGQISSEVPQNLSASRPQDRQFILSSKKLLLSDSGFYLCAWSSGLYGYTFGSGTRLTVV.

V and J are TRBV13 and TRBJ2-2; weak D call: TRBD2 (5 bases). Trimming took off 5 bases at V and 0 bases at J, with 10 bases between the two ends. CDR1 PRHDT and CDR2 FYEKMQ come from the germline V gene (reference sequence). The CDR3 length is 15 residues. DNA for the CDR3: TGTGCCAGCAGCCCACCGGGGTCGAACACCGGGGAGCTGTTTTTT. Amino acid sequence: CASSPPGSNTGELFF.